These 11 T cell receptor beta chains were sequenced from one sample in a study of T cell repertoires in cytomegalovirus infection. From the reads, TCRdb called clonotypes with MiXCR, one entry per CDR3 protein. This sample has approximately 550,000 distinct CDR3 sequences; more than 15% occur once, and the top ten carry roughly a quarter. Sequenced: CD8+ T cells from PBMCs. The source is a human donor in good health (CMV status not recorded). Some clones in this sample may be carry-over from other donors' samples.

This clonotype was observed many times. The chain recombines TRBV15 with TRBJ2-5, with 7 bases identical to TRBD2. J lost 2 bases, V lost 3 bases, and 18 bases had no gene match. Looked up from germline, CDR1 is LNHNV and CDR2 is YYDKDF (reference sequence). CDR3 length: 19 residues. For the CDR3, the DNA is TGTGCCACCAGCAGCCCGGGAGGAACCTCCAGCGACCCACAAGAGACCCAGTACTTC. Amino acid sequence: CATSSPGGTSSDPQETQYF.

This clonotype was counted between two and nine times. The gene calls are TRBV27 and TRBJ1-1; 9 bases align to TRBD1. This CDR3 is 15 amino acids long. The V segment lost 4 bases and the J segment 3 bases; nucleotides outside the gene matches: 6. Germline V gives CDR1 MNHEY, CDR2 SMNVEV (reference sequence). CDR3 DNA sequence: TGTGCCAGCAGTTACAGGGGGCGCCGGGACACTGAAGCTTTCTTT. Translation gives CASSYRGRRDTEAFF.

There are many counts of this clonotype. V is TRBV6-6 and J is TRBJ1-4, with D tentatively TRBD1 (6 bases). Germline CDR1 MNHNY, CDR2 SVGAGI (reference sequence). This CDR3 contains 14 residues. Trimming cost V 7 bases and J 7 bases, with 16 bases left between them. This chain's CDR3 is CASIKTGVGEKLFF. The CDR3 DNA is TGTGCCAGCATTAAGACAGGCGTCGGTGAAAAACTGTTTTTT.

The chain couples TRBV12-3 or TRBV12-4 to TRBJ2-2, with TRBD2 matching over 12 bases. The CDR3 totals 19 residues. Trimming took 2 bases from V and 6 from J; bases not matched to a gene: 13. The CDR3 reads CASSLFSASGGAVAGELFF. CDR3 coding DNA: TGTGCCAGCAGTTTATTTAGTGCTAGCGGGGGGGCCGTAGCCGGGGAGCTGTTTTTT.

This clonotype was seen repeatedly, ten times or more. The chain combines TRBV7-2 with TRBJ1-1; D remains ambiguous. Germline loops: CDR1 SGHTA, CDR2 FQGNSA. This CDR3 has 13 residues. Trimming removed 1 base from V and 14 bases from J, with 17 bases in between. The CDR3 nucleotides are TGTGCCAGCAGCTTAGGGACGGGGTTGGTTGCGTTCTTT. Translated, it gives CASSLGTGLVAFF. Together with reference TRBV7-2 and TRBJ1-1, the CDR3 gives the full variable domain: GAGVSQSPSNKVTEKGKDVELRCDPISGHTALYWYRQSLGQGLEFLIYFQGNSAPDKSGLPSDRFSAERTGGSVSTLTIQRTQQEDSAVYLCASSLGTGLVAFFGQGTRLTVV.

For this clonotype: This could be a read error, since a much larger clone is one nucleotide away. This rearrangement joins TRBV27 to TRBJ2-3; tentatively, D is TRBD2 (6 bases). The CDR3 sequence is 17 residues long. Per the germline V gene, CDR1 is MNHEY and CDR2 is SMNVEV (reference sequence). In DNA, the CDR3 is TGTGCCAGCAGTTTAAAGGGTACGGGAGTTCAAACAGATTCGCAGTATTTT. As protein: CASSLKGTGVQTDSQYF.

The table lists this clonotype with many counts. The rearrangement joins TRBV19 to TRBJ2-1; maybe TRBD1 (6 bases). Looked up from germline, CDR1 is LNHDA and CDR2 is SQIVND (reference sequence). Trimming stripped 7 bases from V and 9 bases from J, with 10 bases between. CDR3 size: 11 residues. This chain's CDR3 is CASTQGGEQFF. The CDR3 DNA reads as TGTGCCAGTACCCAAGGGGGTGAGCAGTTCTTC.

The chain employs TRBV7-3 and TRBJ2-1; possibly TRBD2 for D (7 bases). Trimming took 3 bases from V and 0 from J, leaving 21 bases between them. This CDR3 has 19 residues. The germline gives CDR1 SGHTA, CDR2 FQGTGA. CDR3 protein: CASSLAGAQKALSYNEQFF. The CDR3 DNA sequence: TGTGCCAGCAGCTTGGCGGGGGCACAAAAAGCTCTCTCCTACAATGAGCAGTTCTTC.

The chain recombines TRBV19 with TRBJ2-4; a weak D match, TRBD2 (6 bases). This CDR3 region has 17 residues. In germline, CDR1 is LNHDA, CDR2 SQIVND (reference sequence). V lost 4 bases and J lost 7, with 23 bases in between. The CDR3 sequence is CASSRLTGDRYTNIQYF. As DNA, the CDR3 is TGTGCCAGTAGTAGGCTGACGGGAGATAGGTATACGAACATTCAGTACTTC.

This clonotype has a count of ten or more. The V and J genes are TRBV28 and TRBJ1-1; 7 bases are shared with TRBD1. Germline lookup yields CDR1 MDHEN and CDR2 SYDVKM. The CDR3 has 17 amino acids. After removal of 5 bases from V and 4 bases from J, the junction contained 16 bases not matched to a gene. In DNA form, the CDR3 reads TGTGCCAGCAGTCCACGGATGGGACAGAAAGGGTTCACTGAAGCTTTCTTT. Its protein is CASSPRMGQKGFTEAFF.

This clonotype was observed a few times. The CDR3 region is CAIKGGNEQFF. In DNA form, the CDR3 reads TGTGCCATCAAGGGCGGTAATGAGCAGTTCTTC. The genes are TRBV10-3 and TRBJ2-1; D gene uncertain. The germline V gene has CDR1 ENHRY and CDR2 SYGVKD. The CDR3 totals 11 residues. V was trimmed by 7 bases and J by 7 bases, leaving 8 bases between them.